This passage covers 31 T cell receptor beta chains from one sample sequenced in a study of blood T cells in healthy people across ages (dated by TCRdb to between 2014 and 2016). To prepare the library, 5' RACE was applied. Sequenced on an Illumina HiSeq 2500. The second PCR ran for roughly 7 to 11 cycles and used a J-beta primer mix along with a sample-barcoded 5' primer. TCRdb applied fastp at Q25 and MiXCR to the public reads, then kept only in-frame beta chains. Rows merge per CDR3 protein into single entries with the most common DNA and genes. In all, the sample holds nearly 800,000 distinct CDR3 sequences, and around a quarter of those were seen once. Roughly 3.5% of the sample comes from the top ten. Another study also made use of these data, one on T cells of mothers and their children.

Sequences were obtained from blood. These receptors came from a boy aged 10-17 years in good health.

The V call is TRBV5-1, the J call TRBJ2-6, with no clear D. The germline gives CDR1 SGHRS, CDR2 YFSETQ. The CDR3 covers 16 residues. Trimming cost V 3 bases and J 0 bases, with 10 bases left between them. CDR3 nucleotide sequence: TGCGCCAGCAGCTCCGCCGGGTTCTCTGGGGCCAACGTCCTGACTTTC. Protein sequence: CASSSAGFSGANVLTF. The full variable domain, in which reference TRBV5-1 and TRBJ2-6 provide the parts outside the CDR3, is KAGVTQTPRYLIKTRGQQVTLSCSPISGHRSVSWYQQTPGQGLQFLFEYFSETQRNKGNFPGRFSGRQFSNSRSEMNVSTLELGDSALYLCASSSAGFSGANVLTFGAGSRLTVL.

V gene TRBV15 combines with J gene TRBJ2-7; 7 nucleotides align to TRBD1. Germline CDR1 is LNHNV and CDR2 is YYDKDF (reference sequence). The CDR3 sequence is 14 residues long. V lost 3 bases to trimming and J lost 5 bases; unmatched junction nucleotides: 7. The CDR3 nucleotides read TGTGCCACCAGCAGGAGACAGGGTTTCCACGAGCAGTACTTC. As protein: CATSRRQGFHEQYF. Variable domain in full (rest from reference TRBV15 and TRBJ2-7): DAMVIQNPRYQVTQFGKPVTLSCSQTLNHNVMYWYQQKSSQAPKLLFHYYDKDFNNEADTPDNFQSRRPNTSFCFLDIRSPGLGDTAMYLCATSRRQGFHEQYFGPGTRLTVT.

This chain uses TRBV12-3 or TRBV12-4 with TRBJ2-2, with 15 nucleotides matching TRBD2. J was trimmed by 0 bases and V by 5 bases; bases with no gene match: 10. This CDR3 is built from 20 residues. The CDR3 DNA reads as TGTGCCAGCAGTCCCCTCGGGGGGACTAGCGGGGGGACGAACACCGGGGAGCTGTTTTTT. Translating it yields CASSPLGGTSGGTNTGELFF.

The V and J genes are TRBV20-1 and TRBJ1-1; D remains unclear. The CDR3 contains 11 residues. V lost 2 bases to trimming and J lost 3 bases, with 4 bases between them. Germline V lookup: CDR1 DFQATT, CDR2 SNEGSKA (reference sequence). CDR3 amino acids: CSARQYTEAFF. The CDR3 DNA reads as TGCAGTGCTAGACAGTACACTGAAGCTTTCTTT.

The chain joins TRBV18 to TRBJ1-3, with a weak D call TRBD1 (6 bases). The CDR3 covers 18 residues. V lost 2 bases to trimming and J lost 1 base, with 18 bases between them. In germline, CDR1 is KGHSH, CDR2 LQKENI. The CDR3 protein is CASSPVSRRGLSGNTIYF. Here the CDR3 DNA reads TGTGCCAGCTCACCAGTCTCACGGCGGGGGCTTTCTGGAAACACCATATATTTT. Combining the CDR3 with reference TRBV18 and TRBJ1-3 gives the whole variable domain NAGVMQNPRHLVRRRGQEARLRCSPMKGHSHVYWYRQLPEEGLKFMVYLQKENIIDESGMPKERFSAEFPKEGPSILRIQQVVRGDSAAYFCASSPVSRRGLSGNTIYFGEGSWLTVV.

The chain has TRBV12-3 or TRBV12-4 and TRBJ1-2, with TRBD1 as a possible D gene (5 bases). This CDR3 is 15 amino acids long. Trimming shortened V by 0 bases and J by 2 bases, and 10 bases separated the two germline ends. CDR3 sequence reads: CASSLAATGNYGYTF. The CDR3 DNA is TGTGCCAGCAGTTTAGCGGCAACAGGAAACTATGGCTACACCTTC.

This chain's CDR3 is CASSQVPSGPYEQYF. CDR3 DNA: TGCGCCAGCAGCCAAGTACCTAGCGGGCCCTACGAGCAGTACTTC. This sequence joins TRBV4-1 and TRBJ2-7, with 8 positions matching TRBD2. The CDR3 loop spans 15 amino acids. From germline, CDR1 is MGHRA and CDR2 YSYEKL. V lost 1 base to trimming and J lost 2 bases; unmatched junction nucleotides: 4.

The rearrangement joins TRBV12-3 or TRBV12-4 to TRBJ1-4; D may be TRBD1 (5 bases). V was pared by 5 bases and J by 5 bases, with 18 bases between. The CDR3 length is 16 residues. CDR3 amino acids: CASSPAGVPTNEKLFF. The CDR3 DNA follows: TGTGCCAGCAGTCCCGCGGGGGTCCCGACGAATGAAAAACTGTTTTTT.

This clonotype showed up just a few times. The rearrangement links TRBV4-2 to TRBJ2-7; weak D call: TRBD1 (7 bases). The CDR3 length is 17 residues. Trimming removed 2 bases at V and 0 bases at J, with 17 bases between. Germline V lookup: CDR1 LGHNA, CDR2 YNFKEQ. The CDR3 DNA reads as TGTGCCAGCAGCCAATTGGGCCAGGGGGACTTCTCCTACGAGCAGTACTTC. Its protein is CASSQLGQGDFSYEQYF.

DNA of the CDR3: TGTGCCAGCAGCCGGTCGGGACACCTGCGTGAAAAACTGTTTTTT. Amino acids: CASSRSGHLREKLFF. The V gene is TRBV7-8, the J gene TRBJ1-4; a possible D gene is TRBD1 (6 bases). The length of the CDR3 is 15 residues. The V gene's germline CDR1 is SGHVS and CDR2 FQNEAQ. V was shortened by 5 bases and J by 7 bases, with 17 bases between the two germline ends.

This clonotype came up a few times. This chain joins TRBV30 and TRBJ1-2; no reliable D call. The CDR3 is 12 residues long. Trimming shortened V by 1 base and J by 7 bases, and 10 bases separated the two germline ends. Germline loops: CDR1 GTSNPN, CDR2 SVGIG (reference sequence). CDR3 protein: CAWSDSHIGYTF. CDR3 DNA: TGTGCCTGGAGTGATTCCCACATTGGCTACACCTTC.

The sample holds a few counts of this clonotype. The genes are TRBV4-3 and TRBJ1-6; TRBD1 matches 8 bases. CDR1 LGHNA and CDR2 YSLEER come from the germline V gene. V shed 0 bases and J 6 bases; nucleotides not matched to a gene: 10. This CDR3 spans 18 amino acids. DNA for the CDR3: TGCGCCAGCAGCCAAGAGTATCACAGGGGGGGGTCTAATTCACCCCTCCACTTT. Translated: CASSQEYHRGGSNSPLHF.

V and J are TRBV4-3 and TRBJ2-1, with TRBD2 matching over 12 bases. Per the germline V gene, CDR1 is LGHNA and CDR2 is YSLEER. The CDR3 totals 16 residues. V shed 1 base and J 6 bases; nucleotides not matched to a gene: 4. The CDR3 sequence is CASSQGSSGGGNEQFF. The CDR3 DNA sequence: TGCGCCAGCAGCCAAGGGTCTAGCGGGGGGGGCAATGAGCAGTTCTTC.

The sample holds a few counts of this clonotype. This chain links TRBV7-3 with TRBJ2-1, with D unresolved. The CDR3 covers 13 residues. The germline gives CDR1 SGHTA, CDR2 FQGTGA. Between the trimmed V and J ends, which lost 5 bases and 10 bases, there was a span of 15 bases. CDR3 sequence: CASSHAPEREQFF. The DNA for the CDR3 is TGTGCCAGCAGCCACGCCCCCGAGAGGGAGCAGTTCTTC. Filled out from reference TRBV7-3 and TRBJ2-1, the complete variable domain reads GAGVSQTPSNKVTEKGKYVELRCDPISGHTALYWYRQSLGQGPEFLIYFQGTGAADDSGLPNDRFFAVRPEGSVSTLKIQRTERGDSAVYLCASSHAPEREQFFGPGTRLTVL.

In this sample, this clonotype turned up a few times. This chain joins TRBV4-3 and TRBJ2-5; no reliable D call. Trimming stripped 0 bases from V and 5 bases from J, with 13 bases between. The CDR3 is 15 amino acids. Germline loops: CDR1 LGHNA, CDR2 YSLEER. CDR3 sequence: CASSQEEGVGETQYF. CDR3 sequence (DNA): TGCGCCAGCAGCCAAGAAGAAGGAGTGGGGGAGACCCAGTACTTC.

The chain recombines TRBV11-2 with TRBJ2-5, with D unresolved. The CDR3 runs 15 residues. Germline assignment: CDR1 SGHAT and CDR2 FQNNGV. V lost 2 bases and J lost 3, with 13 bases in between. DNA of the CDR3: TGTGCCAGCAGCTTAATTGTGGGTGCTGAAGAGACCCAGTACTTC. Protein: CASSLIVGAEETQYF.

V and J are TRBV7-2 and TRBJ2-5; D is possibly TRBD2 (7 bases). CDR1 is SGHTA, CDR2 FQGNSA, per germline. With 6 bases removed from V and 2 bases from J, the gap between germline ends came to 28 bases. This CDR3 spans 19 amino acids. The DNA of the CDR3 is TGTGCCAGCAGTCGAGAAAAAGGGTGGGGGCGGGGGCCACAAGAGACCCAGTACTTC. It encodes CASSREKGWGRGPQETQYF.

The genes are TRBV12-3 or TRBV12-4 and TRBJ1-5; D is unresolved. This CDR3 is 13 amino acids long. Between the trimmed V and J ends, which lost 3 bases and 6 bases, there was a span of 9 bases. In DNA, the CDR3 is TGTGCCAGCAGTTTTGGAGACACTCAGCCCCAGCATTTT. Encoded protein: CASSFGDTQPQHF.

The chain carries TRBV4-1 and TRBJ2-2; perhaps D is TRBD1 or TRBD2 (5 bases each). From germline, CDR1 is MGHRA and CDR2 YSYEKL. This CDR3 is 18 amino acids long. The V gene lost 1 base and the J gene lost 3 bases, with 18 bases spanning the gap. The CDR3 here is CASSQGGSPSKDTGELFF. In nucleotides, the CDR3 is TGCGCCAGCAGCCAAGGGGGGTCACCTTCCAAGGACACCGGGGAGCTGTTTTTT.

The CDR3 sequence: CASSFSGLALYEQYF. In DNA, the CDR3 is TGTGCCAGCAGCTTCTCGGGACTAGCCCTCTACGAGCAGTACTTC. This chain connects TRBV7-2 to TRBJ2-7, with 9 bases fitting TRBD2. The CDR3 runs 15 residues. V lost 3 bases, J lost 3 bases, and 6 bases stayed unmatched. Germline values: CDR1 SGHTA, CDR2 FQGNSA.

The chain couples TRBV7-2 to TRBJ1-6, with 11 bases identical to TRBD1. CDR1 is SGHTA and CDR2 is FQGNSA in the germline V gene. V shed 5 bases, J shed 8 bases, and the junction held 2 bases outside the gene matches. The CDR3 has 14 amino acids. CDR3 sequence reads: CASSPDRGHSPLHF. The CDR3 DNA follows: TGTGCCAGCAGCCCGGACAGGGGGCATTCACCCCTCCACTTT.

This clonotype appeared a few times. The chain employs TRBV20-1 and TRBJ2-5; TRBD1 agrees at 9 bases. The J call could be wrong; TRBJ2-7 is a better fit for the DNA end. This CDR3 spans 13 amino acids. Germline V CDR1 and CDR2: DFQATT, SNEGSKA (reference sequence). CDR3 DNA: TGCAGTGCTCTGGACAGGGGAGGGTACGAGCAGTACTTC. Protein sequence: CSALDRGGYEQYF.

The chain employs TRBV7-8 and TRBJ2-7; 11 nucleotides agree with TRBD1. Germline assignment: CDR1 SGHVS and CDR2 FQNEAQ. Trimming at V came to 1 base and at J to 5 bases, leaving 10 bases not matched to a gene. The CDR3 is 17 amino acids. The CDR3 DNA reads TGTGCCAGCAGCTTAGGAACCGGGACAGGGGGTCGCGACGAGCAGTACTTC. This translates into CASSLGTGTGGRDEQYF. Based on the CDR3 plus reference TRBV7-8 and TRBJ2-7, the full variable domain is GAGVSQSPRYKVAKRGQDVALRCDPISGHVSLFWYQQALGQGPEFLTYFQNEAQLDKSGLPSDRFFAERPEGSVSTLKIQRTQQEDSAVYLCASSLGTGTGGRDEQYFGPGTRLTVT.

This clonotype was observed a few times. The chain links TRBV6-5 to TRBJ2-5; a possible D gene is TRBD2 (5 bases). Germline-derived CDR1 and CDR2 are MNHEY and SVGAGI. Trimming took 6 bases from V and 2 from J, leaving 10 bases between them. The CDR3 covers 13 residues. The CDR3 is CASRLGVQETQYF. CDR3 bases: TGTGCCAGCAGGCTCGGGGTACAAGAGACCCAGTACTTC.

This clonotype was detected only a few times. The CDR3 sequence: CASSLTRLSADEQFF. The CDR3 DNA sequence: TGTGCCAGCAGTTTAACTCGGTTATCCGCTGATGAGCAGTTCTTC. V gene TRBV28 combines with J gene TRBJ2-1, with unresolved D. This CDR3 contains 15 residues. CDR1 and CDR2 (germline): MDHEN, SYDVKM. Trimming removed 2 bases from V and 8 bases from J, with 16 bases in between.

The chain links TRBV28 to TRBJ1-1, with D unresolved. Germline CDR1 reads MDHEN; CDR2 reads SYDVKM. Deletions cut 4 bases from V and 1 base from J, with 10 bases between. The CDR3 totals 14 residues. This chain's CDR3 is CASSSPGSNTEAFF. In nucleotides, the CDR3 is TGTGCCAGCAGTTCCCCCGGGTCGAACACTGAAGCTTTCTTT.

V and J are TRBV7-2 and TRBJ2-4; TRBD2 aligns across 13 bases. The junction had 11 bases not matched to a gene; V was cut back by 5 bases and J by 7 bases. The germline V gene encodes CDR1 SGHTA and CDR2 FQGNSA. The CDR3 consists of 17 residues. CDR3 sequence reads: CASSHETSGGALNIQYF. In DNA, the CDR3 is TGTGCCAGCAGCCATGAAACTAGCGGGGGGGCCTTGAACATTCAGTACTTC.

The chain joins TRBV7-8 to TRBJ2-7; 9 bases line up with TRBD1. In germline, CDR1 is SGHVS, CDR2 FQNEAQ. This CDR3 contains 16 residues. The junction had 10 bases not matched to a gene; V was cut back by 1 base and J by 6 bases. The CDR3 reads CASSLGGTGYVREQYF. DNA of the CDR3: TGTGCCAGCAGCTTAGGAGGGACAGGGTATGTCCGCGAGCAGTACTTC.

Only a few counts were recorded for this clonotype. In nucleotides, the CDR3 is TGTGCCAGCAGCGCAACCGGGACCGCCCCTGTGCAGTACTTC. It translates to CASSATGTAPVQYF. The chain couples TRBV6-5 to TRBJ2-7, with D possibly called TRBD1 or TRBD2 (5 bases each). Germline CDR1 MNHEY, CDR2 SVGAGI. The CDR3 sequence is 14 residues long. Trimming took off 6 bases at V and 9 bases at J, with 21 bases between the two ends.

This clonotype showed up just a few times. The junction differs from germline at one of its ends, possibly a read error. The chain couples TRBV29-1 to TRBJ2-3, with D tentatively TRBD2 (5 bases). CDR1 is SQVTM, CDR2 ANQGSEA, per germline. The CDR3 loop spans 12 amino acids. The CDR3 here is CSVEEGADTQYF. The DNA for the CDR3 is TGCAGCGTAGAAGAGGGTGCAGATACGCAGTATTTT.

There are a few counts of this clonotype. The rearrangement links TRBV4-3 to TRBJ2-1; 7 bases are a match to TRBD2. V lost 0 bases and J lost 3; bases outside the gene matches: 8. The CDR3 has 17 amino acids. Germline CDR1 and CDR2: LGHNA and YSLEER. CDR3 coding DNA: TGCGCCAGCAGCCAAGATCCAAGCGGGGCCCTCTACAATGAGCAGTTCTTC. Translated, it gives CASSQDPSGALYNEQFF.